Presented here are 9 T cell receptor beta chains from one specimen sequenced in a study of T cell changes during pregnancy in multiple sclerosis. Assay: immunoSEQ multiplex PCR; the TCRdb copy retains only in-frame clones and omits some. In the table there are tens of thousands of clones, roughly 93% of which are singletons. Sequenced material: peripheral blood, taken in the second trimester of pregnancy. The receptors were sampled from a female donor with multiple sclerosis, enrolled in a pregnancy study.

This clone was seen once. This chain joins TRBV6-1 and TRBJ1-2, with no clear D. V lost 1 base and J 4 bases, leaving 10 bases between the germline ends. Per germline, CDR1 MNHNS and CDR2 SASEGT. This CDR3 is built from 14 residues. CDR3 sequence: CASSEGFSSYGYTF. The CDR3 DNA follows: TGTGCCAGCAGTGAAGGTTTTTCGAGCTATGGCTACACCTTC.

The genes are TRBV13 and TRBJ1-4; possible D gene TRBD1, 5 bases. The CDR3 length is 13 residues. The germline CDR1 and CDR2 sequences are PRHDT and FYEKMQ (reference sequence). The V end was cut by 5 bases, the J end by 8 bases, with 12 bases between. The CDR3 nucleotides read TGTGCCAGCAGCGCCCAGGGCGGCGAAAAACTGTTTTTT. It translates to CASSAQGGEKLFF.

V gene TRBV7-8 combines with J gene TRBJ1-2; D gene uncertain. The CDR3 covers 12 residues. V was shortened by 1 base and J by 4 bases, with 4 bases between the two germline ends. CDR1 is SGHVS, CDR2 FQNEAQ, per germline. In DNA form, the CDR3 reads TGTGCCAGCAGCTTAGACAGCTATGGCTACACCTTC. Residues: CASSLDSYGYTF. Full variable domain (rest looked up from reference TRBV7-8 and TRBJ1-2): GAGVSQSPRYKVAKRGQDVALRCDPISGHVSLFWYQQALGQGPEFLTYFQNEAQLDKSGLPSDRFFAERPEGSVSTLKIQRTQQEDSAVYLCASSLDSYGYTFGSGTRLTVV.

This chain uses TRBV9 with TRBJ1-2; TRBD1 matches 7 bases. The trim removed 4 bases at V and 2 bases at J, leaving 17 bases unmatched. Germline loops: CDR1 SGDLS, CDR2 YYNGEE. The CDR3 has 18 amino acids. CDR3 in DNA: TGTGCCAGCAGCCCCCCCGCAAGACAGGGCCCTATCAACTATGGCTACACCTTC. Amino acids: CASSPPARQGPINYGYTF.

The rearrangement links TRBV13 to TRBJ2-7; TRBD2 matches at 7 bases. CDR1 and CDR2 from the germline V gene are PRHDT and FYEKMQ (reference sequence). V lost 5 bases, J lost 2 bases, and 3 bases stayed unmatched. The CDR3 covers 13 residues. CDR3 sequence reads: CASSLGRTYEQYF. CDR3 DNA: TGTGCCAGCAGCCTCGGGAGGACCTACGAGCAGTACTTC.

The chain employs TRBV11-2 and TRBJ1-1; TRBD1 agrees at 8 bases. The CDR3 totals 15 residues. CDR1 and CDR2 from the germline V gene are SGHAT and FQNNGV. J was trimmed by 0 bases and V by 5 bases; bases with no gene match: 5. The CDR3 DNA reads TGTGCCAGCAGCCGGACAGGGCTGTTGAACACTGAAGCTTTCTTT. It codes for CASSRTGLLNTEAFF.

The V gene is TRBV30, the J gene TRBJ2-1, with D unclear. The V and J ends lost 0 bases and 5 bases respectively, with 5 bases between them. Germline V gene sequence: CDR1 GTSNPN, CDR2 SVGIG (reference sequence). This CDR3 contains 12 residues. The CDR3 region is CAWSVYNNEQFF. The CDR3, as DNA: TGTGCCTGGAGTGTATACAACAATGAGCAGTTCTTC.

The gene calls are TRBV5-1 and TRBJ2-3; 12 nucleotides line up with TRBD2. The CDR3 is 17 amino acids. The germline V gene encodes CDR1 SGHRS and CDR2 YFSETQ. V dropped 0 bases and J dropped 7; count of bases not matched to a gene: 9. CDR3 protein: CASSLALAGGGSYTQYF. The CDR3 nucleotides are TGCGCCAGCAGCTTGGCACTAGCGGGGGGCGGATCGTATACGCAGTATTTT.

The chain combines TRBV19 with TRBJ1-4; 9 positions agree with TRBD1. This CDR3 region has 15 residues. The ends lost 5 bases at V and 2 bases at J; junction bases unmatched: 3. Germline V gives CDR1 LNHDA, CDR2 SQIVND (reference sequence). CDR3 protein: CASSAGQGTNEKLFF. The CDR3 nucleotides read TGTGCCAGTAGTGCCGGACAGGGGACTAATGAAAAACTGTTTTTT.